One TCR beta chain is described in this entry. Antigen unknown. An uncertain or unread base leads to its residue being written X. The method was immunoSEQ multiplex PCR; TCRdb's version includes in-frame clones alone and lacks a portion of them. Of some 730 clones listed, roughly 36% are singletons. This record comes from a study of T cells in localized non-small cell lung cancer. The study, taken as a whole, reports: Clonality of T cells reached its maximum in uninvolved adjacent lung, surpassing tumor.

Germline assignment: CDR1 KGHSH and CDR2 LQKENI. This CDR3 contains 17 residues. With 3 bases clipped from V and 4 bases from J, the junction kept 13 bases outside the gene matches. Investigators took adjacent lung free of atypia at least 2 cm from the tumor margin. This material consisted of normal lung tissue next to the tumor, taken before any cancer treatment. The chain has TRBV18 and TRBJ2-3; 7 bases are a match to TRBD1. This clonotype was obtained from a man aged 40 to 70 with stage II lung adenocarcinoma. The CDR3 nucleotides read TGTGCCAGCTCACCCCTRGGGACAGTACATGAGGCAGATACGCAGTATTTT. Translating gives CASSPXGTVHEADTQYF. The full-length CDR3 reads as CASSPLGTVHEADTQYF.